A selection of T cell receptor delta chains follows, all from one sample in a study of gamma-delta chains in newborns, infants, children. TCRdb ran CATT on the reads. Counted here are about 6,100 delta-chain clones, around 1.9% occurring once; the ten biggest clones make up 10% to 15%. Sequences were obtained from blood. All receptors come from a child who was a newborn, infant or young child, either healthy, febrile or measles-vaccinated (not recorded which). The CDR3 runs from the conserved cysteine through the conserved F or W. Fields, in order: clone size, D gene, J gene, V gene, CDR3 protein, CDR3 DNA. The D gene is left open where the match is weak. Rows may omit the clone size; those that give it use once, few, many or a size class.

NA TRDD3 TRDJ2 TRDV2 CACDPVGDNSALTAQHF TGTGCCTGTGACCCAGTGGGGGATAACTCGGCTTTGACAGCACAACACTTC
medium-sized NA TRDJ3 TRDV2 CACDTVRKHSWDTRQMFF TGTGCCTGTGACACCGTGAGAAAACACTCCTGGGACACCCGACAGATGTTTTTC
few TRDD3 TRDJ3 TRDV2 CARDIVGESSWDTRQMFF TGTGCCCGTGACATCGTGGGGGAGAGCTCCTGGGACACCCGACAGATGTTTTTC
medium-sized TRDD3 TRDJ3 TRDV2 CACDVLGDTSSWDTRQMFF TGTGCCTGTGACGTACTGGGGGATACGAGCTCCTGGGACACCCGACAGATGTTTTTC
few TRDD3 TRDJ2 TRDV2 CACDTLLTWLGDTAQLFF TGTGCCTGCGACACGCTTCTTACGTGGCTGGGGGATACAGCACAACTCTTCTTT
medium-sized NA TRDJ3 TRDV2 CACDTGWGSSSWDTRQMFF TGTGCCTGTGACACCGGATGGGGGTCAAGCTCCTGGGACACCCGACAGATGTTTTTC
medium-sized NA TRDJ2 TRDV3 CAFNVAGEPSLTAQLFF TGTGCCTTTAATGTGGCGGGGGAACCCTCTTTGACAGCACAACTCTTCTTT
medium-sized TRDD3 TRDJ3 TRDV2 CACDPTFTGGYSAWDTRQMFF TGTGCCTGTGATCCTACGTTTACTGGGGGATACAGCGCCTGGGACACCCGACAGATGTTTTTC
few NA TRDJ1 TRDV1 CALGVSVLSVTDKLIF TGTGCTCTTGGGGTTTCGGTGCTATCGGTCACCGATAAACTCATCTTT
few TRDD3 TRDJ3 TRDV2 CAGGPLGDTRWDTRQMFF TGTGCCGGTGGCCCACTGGGGGATACGCGCTGGGACACCCGACAGATGTTTTTC
medium-sized TRDD3 TRDJ3 TRDV2 CACDVLGVRSWDTRQMFF TGTGCCTGTGACGTACTGGGGGTTCGCTCCTGGGACACCCGACAGATGTTTTTC
medium-sized TRDD3 TRDJ1 TRDV2 CACDTVMGDTRRNKLIF TGTGCCTGTGACACCGTTATGGGGGATACGCGGAGGAATAAACTCATCTTT
medium-sized NA TRDJ1 TRDV1 CALGELGLTAYTDKLIF TGTGCTCTTGGGGAACTGGGACTGACTGCCTACACCGATAAACTCATCTTT
medium-sized NA TRDJ3 TRDV2 CACDTVSSWDTRQMFF TGTGCCTGTGACACGGTTAGCTCCTGGGACACCCGACAGATGTTTTTC
few TRDD3 TRDJ3 TRDV2 CACDLLGDTLQMFF TGTGCCTGTGACTTGCTGGGGGACACCCTACAGATGTTTTTC
medium-sized NA TRDJ3 TRDV2 CACDGLSSWDTRQMFF TGTGCCTGTGACGGGCTTAGCTCCTGGGACACCCGACAGATGTTTTTC
few TRDD3 TRDJ3 TRDV2 CACDVLGDTRDTRQMFF TGTGCCTGTGACGTACTGGGGGATACGCGGGACACCCGACAGATGTTTTTC
NA TRDD3 TRDJ3 TRDV2 CACDSPLGGAWDTRRIFF TGTGCCTGTGACTCTCCACTGGGGGGTGCCTGGGACACCCGACGGATTTTTTTC
medium-sized TRDD3 TRDJ3 TRDV2 CACDTVLGDFRSWDTRQMFF TGTGCCTGTGACACCGTACTGGGGGATTTTCGCTCCTGGGACACCCGACAGATGTTTTTC
many TRDD3 TRDJ1 TRDV3 CASCGGWSFHWGIKRTDKLIF TGTGCCTCTTGCGGTGGGTGGTCATTCCACTGGGGGATAAAAAGGACCGATAAACTCATCTTT
medium-sized TRDD3 TRDJ3 TRDV2 CACDTGGYRDSWDTRQMFF TGTGCCTGTGACACTGGGGGATACAGGGACTCCTGGGACACCCGACAGATGTTTTTC
large TRDD3 TRDJ3 TRDV2 CACDTWGITRSWDTRQMFF TGTGCCTGTGACACCTGGGGGATAACTCGCTCCTGGGACACCCGACAGATGTTTTTC
medium-sized TRDD3 TRDJ3 TRDV2 CACDTGGYFSWDTRQMFF TGTGCCTGTGACACTGGGGGATACTTTTCCTGGGACACCCGACAGATGTTTTTC
medium-sized NA TRDJ3 TRDV2 CACDTGFYEEGPHSSWDTRQMFF TGTGCCTGTGACACGGGCTTCTACGAGGAGGGACCACACAGCTCCTGGGACACCCGACAGATGTTTTTC
medium-sized TRDD3 TRDJ3 TRDV2 CACDTWGIRGSWDTRQMFF TGTGCCTGTGACACCTGGGGGATACGTGGCTCCTGGGACACCCGACAGATGTTTTTC
NA TRDD3 TRDJ3 TRDV2 CACDTGFELVDTKDGDTRQMFF TGTGCCTGTGACACCGGATTTGAACTGGTGGATACGAAGGATGGGGACACCCGACAGATGTTTTTC
few NA TRDJ2 TRDV2 CACDTLGATLTAQLFF TGTGCCTGTGACACCTTGGGGGCTACTTTGACAGCCCAACTCTTCTTT
many TRDD3 TRDJ2 TRDV2 CACDILGAALTAQLFF TGTGCCTGTGACATACTGGGGGCAGCTTTGACAGCCCAACTCTTCTTT
medium-sized NA TRDJ3 TRDV2 CACDHLGNWDTRQMFF TGTGCCTGTGATCACCTGGGGAACTGGGACACCCGACAGATGTTTTTC
few TRDD3 TRDJ1 TRDV2 CACDPLLGDTDKLIF TGTGCCTGTGACCCTTTACTGGGGGATACCGATAAACTCATCTTT
few NA TRDJ3 TRDV2 CAYDTGGFSSWDTRQTFF TGTGCCTATGACACCGGAGGGTTCAGCTCCTGGGACACCCGACAGACGTTTTTC
few TRDD3 TRDJ1 TRDV1 CALGETLGDKREDKLIF TGTGCTCTTGGGGAAACGCTGGGGGATAAGAGAGAGGATAAACTCATCTTT
medium-sized NA TRDJ1 TRDV3 CAFVPTSPTYWVEYTDKLIF TGTGCTTTTGTTCCTACCTCTCCTACTTACTGGGTAGAGTACACCGATAAACTCATCTTT